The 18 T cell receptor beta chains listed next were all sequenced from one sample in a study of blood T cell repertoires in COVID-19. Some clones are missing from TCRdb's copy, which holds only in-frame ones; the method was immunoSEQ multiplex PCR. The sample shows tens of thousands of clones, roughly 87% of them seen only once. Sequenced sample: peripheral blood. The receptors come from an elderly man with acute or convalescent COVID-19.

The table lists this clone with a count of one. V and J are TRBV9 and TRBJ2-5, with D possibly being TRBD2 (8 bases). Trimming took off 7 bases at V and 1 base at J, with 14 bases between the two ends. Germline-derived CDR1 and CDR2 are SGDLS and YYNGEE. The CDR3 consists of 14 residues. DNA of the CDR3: TGTGCCAGCGGACAGGCGGGGGGCCAAGAGACCCAGTACTTC. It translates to CASGQAGGQETQYF.

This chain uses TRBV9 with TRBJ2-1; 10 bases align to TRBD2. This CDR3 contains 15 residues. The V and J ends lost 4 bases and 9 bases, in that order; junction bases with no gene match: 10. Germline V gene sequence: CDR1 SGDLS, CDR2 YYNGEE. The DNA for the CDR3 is TGTGCCAGCAGCCGATCCCAGCGGGAGGGTTTTGAGCAGTTCTTC. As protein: CASSRSQREGFEQFF. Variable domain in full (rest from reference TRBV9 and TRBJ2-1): DSGVTQTPKHLITATGQRVTLRCSPRSGDLSVYWYQQSLDQGLQFLIQYYNGEERAKGNILERFSAQQFPDLHSELNLSSLELGDSALYFCASSRSQREGFEQFFGPGTRLTVL.

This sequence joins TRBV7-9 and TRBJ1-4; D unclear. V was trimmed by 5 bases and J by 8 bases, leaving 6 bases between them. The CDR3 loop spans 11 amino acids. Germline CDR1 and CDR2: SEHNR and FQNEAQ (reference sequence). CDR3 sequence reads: CASSLREKLFF. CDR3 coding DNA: TGTGCCAGCAGCCTCAGGGAAAAACTGTTTTTT.

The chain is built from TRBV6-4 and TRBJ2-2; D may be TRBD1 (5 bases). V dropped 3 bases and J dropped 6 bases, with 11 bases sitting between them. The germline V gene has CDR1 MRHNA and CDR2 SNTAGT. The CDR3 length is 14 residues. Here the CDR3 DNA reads TGTGCCAGCAGTGAAGGGGAAGTCGCCGGGGAGCTGTTTTTT. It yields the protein CASSEGEVAGELFF.

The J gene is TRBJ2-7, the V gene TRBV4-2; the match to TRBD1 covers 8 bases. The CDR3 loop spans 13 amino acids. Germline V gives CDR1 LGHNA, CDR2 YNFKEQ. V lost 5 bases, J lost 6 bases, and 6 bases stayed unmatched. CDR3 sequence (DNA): TGTGCCAGCAGCGCGGACAGGGAGTCCGAGCAGTACTTC. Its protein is CASSADRESEQYF.

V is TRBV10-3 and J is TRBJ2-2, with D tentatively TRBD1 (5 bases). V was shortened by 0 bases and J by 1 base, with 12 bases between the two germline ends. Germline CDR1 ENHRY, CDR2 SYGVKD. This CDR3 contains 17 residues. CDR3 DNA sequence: TGTGCCATCAGTGAGTCAGTAGGGGCTGGGAACACCGGGGAGCTGTTTTTT. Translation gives CAISESVGAGNTGELFF.

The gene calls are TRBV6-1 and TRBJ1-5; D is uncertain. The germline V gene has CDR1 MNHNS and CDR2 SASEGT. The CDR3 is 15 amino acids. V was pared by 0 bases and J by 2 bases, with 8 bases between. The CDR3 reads CASSEATEGNQPQHF. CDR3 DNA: TGTGCCAGCAGTGAAGCTACGGAGGGCAATCAGCCCCAGCATTTT.

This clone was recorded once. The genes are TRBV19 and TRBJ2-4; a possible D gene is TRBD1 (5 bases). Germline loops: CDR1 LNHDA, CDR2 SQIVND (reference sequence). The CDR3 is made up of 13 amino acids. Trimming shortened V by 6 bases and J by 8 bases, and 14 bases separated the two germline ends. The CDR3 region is CASRRQGIDIQYF. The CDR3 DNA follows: TGTGCCAGTAGGCGTCAGGGTATTGACATTCAGTACTTC. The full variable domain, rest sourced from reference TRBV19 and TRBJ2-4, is DGGITQSPKYLFRKEGQNVTLSCEQNLNHDAMYWYRQDPGQGLRLIYYSQIVNDFQKGDIAEGYSVSREKKESFPLTVTSAQKNPTAFYLCASRRQGIDIQYFGAGTRLSVL.

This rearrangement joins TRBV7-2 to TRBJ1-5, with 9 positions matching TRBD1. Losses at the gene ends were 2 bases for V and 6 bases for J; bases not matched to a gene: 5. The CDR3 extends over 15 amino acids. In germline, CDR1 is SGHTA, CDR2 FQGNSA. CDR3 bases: TGTGCCAGCAGCTTAACAGGGGGCCGGGTTCAGCCCCAGCATTTT. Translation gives CASSLTGGRVQPQHF.

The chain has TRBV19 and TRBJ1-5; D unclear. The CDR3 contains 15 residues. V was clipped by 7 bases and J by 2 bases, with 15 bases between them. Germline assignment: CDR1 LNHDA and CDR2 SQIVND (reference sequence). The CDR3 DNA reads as TGTGCCAGTACTCCCTCCGGGGAGCGCAATCAGCCCCAGCATTTT. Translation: CASTPSGERNQPQHF.

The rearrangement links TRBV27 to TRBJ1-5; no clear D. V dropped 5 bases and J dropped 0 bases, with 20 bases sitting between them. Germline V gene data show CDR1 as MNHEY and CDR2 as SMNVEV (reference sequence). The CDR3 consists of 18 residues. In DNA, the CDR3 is TGTGCCAGCAGTCCCTCACAACTAGGGCAGTATAGCAATCAGCCCCAGCATTTT. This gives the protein CASSPSQLGQYSNQPQHF.

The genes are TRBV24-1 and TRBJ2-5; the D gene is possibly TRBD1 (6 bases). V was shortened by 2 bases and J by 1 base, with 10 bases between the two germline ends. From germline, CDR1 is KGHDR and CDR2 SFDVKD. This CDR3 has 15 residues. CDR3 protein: CATSDSGTIQETQYF. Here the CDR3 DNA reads TGTGCCACCAGTGATTCCGGGACAATCCAAGAGACCCAGTACTTC.

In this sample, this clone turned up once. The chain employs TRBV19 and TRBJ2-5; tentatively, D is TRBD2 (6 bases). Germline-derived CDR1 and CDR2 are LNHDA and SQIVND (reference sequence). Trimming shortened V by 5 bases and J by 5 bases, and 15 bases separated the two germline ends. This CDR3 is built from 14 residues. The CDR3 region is CASSPSAGGETQYF. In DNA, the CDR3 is TGTGCCAGTAGTCCTAGCGCAGGTGGCGAGACCCAGTACTTC.

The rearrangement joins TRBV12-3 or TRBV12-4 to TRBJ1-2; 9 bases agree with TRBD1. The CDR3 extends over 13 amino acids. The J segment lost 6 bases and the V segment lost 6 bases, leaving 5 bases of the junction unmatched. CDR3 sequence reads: CASRTGGGNGYTF. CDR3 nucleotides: TGTGCCAGCAGGACAGGGGGAGGGAATGGCTACACCTTC.

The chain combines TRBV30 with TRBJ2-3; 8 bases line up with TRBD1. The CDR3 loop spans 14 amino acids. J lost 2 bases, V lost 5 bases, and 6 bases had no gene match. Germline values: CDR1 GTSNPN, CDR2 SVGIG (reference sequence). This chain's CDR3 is CAWDPTGATDTQYF. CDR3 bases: TGTGCCTGGGACCCGACAGGGGCCACAGATACGCAGTATTTT.

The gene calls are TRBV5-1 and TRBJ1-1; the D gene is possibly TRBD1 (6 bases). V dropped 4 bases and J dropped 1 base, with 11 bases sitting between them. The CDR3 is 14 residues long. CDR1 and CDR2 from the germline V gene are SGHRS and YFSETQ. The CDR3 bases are TGCGCCAGCAGCCCCCGGGACACGAACACTGAAGCTTTCTTT. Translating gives CASSPRDTNTEAFF.

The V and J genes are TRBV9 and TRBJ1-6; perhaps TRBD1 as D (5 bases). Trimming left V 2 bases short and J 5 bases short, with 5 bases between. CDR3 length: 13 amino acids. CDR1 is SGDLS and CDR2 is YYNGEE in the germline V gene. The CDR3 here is CASSVRDNSPLHF. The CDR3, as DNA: TGTGCCAGCAGCGTCAGGGATAATTCACCCCTCCACTTT.

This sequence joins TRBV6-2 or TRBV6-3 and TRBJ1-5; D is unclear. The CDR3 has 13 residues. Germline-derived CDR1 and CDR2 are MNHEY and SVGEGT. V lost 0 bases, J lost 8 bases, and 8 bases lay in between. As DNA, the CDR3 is TGTGCCAGCAGTTACTCGAGCGGTGAGCCCCAGCATTTT. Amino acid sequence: CASSYSSGEPQHF.